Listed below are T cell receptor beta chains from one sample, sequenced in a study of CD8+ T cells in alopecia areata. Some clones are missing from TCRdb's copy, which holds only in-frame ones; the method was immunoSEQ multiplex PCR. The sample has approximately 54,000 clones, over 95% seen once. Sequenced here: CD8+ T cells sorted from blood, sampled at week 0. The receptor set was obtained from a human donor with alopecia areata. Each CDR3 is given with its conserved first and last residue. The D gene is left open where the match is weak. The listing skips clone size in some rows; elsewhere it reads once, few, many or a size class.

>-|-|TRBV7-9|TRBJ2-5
CASRDRTLLGETQYF
TGTGCCAGCAGGGACCGGACCCTTCTTGGAGAGACCCAGTACTTC
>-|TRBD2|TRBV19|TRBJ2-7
CASSISGVRTYEQYF
TGTGCCAGTAGTATTAGCGGGGTCCGGACCTACGAGCAGTACTTC
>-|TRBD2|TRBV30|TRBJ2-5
CAWSVLTSGGETQYF
TGTGCCTGGAGTGTCTTGACTAGCGGGGGTGAGACCCAGTACTTC
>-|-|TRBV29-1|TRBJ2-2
CSGTGNTGELFF
TGCAGCGGTACAGGGAACACCGGGGAGCTGTTTTTT
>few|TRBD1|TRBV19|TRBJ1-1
CASSIGTGTEAFF
TGTGCCAGTAGTATCGGGACAGGCACTGAAGCTTTCTTT
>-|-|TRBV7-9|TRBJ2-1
CASNRWGDTINNEQFF
TGTGCCAGCAACCGCTGGGGGGACACCATAAACAATGAGCAGTTCTTC
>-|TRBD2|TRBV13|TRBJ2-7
CASSLGLAGTHYEQYF
TGTGCCAGCAGCTTAGGCCTAGCGGGGACACACTACGAGCAGTACTTC
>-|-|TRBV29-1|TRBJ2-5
CSVEDLSYQETQYF
TGCAGCGTTGAAGATCTTTCGTACCAAGAGACCCAGTACTTC
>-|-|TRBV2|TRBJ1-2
CAKNVGPFGYGYTF
TGTGCAAAAAATGTCGGACCCTTCGGCTATGGCTACACCTTC
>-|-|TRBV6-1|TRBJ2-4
CASSGTGSAKNIQYF
TGTGCCAGCAGTGGTACAGGGTCGGCCAAAAACATTCAGTACTTC
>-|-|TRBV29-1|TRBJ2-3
CSVGGTDTQYF
TGCAGCGTTGGGGGCACAGATACGCAGTATTTT
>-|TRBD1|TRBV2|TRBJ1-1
CASDLTQGYTEAFF
TGTGCCAGCGATTTGACACAGGGGTACACTGAAGCTTTCTTT
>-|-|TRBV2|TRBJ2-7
CASSRSRESYEQYF
TGTGCCAGCAGTAGATCCAGGGAATCCTACGAGCAGTACTTC
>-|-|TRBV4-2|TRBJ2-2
CASSQGDSTGELFF
TGTGCCAGCAGCCAAGGAGATTCCACCGGGGAGCTGTTTTTT
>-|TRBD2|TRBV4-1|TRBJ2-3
CASSPQSGGAGADTQYF
TGCGCCAGCAGCCCACAATCCGGGGGGGCGGGAGCAGATACGCAGTATTTT
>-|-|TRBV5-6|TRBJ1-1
CASSLGAEAFF
TGTGCCAGCAGCTTGGGGGCTGAAGCTTTCTTT
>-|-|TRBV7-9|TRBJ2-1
CASSLGGADSDEQFF
TGTGCCAGCAGCTTAGGCGGGGCAGATAGCGATGAGCAGTTCTTC